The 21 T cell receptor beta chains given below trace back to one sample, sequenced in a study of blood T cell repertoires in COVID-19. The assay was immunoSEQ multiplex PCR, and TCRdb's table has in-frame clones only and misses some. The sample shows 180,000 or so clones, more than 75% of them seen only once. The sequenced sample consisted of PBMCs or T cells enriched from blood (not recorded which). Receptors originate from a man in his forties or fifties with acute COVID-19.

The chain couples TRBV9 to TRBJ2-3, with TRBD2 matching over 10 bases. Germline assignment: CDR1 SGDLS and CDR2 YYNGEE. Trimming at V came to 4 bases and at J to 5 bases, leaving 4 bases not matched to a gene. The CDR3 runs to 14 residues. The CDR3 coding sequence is TGTGCCAGCAGCCCCCGACTAGCGGGAGATACGCAGTATTTT. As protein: CASSPRLAGDTQYF.

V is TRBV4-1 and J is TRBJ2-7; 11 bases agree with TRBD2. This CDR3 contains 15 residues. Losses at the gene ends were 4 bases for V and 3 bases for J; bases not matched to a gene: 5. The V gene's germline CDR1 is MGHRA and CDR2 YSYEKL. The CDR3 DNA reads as TGCGCCAGCAGCCGGCCCGGGACTAGCGGCTACGAGCAGTACTTC. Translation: CASSRPGTSGYEQYF.

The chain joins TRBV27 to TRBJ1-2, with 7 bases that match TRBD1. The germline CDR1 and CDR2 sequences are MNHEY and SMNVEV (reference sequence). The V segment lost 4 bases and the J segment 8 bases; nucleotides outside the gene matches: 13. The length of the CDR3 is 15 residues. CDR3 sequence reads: CASSSSLTGWRGYTF. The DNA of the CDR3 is TGTGCCAGCAGTTCCAGCCTGACAGGGTGGAGGGGCTACACCTTC.

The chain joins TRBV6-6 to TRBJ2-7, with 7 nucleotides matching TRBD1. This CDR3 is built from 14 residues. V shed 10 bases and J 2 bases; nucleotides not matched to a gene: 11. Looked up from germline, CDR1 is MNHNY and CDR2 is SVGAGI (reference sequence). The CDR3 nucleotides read TGTGCCACATACAGGGGACAGTACCCCTACGAGCAGTACTTC. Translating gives CATYRGQYPYEQYF.

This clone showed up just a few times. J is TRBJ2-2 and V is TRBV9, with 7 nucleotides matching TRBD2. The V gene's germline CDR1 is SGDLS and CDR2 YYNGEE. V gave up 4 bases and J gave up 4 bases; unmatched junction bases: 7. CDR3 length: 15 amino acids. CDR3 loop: CASSPLAATTGELFF. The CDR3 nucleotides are TGTGCCAGCAGCCCCCTAGCGGCAACCACCGGGGAGCTGTTTTTT.

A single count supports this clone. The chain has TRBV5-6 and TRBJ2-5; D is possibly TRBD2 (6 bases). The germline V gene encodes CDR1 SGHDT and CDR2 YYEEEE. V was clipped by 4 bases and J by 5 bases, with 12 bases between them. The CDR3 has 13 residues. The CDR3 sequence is CASSRRGEETQYF. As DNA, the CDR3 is TGTGCCAGCAGCCGGCGGGGAGAGGAGACCCAGTACTTC.

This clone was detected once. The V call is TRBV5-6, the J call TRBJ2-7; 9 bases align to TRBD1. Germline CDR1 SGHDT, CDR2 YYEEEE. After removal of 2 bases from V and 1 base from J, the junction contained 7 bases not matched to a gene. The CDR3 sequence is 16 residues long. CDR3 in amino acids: CASSFRGQGRSYEQYF. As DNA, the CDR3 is TGTGCCAGCAGCTTCCGAGGACAGGGGCGTTCCTACGAGCAGTACTTC.

CDR3 in DNA: TGTGCCAGCGGTAGATTTCGGGTTCCTGGAGATACGCAGTATTTT. This encodes CASGRFRVPGDTQYF. The rearrangement uses TRBV7-8 and TRBJ2-3; D uncertain. Germline V lookup: CDR1 SGHVS, CDR2 FQNEAQ. V was cut by 8 bases and J by 5 bases, with 20 bases left in between. The CDR3 has 15 residues.

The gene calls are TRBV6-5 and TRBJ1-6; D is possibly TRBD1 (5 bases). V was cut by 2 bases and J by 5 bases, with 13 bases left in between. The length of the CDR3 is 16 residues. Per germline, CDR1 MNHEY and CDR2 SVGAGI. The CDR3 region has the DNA TGTGCCAGCAGTTACCCGACAGTCACAGATAATTCACCCCTCCACTTT. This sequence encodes CASSYPTVTDNSPLHF.

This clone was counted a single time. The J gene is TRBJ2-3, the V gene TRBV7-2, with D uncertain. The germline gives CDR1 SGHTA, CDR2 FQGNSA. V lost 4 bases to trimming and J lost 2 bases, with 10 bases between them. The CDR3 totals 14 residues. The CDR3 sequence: CASSSYLFTDTQYF. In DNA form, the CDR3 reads TGTGCCAGCAGCTCTTACTTGTTCACAGATACGCAGTATTTT.

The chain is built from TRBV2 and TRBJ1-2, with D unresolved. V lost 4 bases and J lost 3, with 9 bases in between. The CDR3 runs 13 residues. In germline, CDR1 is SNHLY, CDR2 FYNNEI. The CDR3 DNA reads TGTGCCAGCAGTGGAGTTCCGGACTATGGCTACACCTTC. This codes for CASSGVPDYGYTF. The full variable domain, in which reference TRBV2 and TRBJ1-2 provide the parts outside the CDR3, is EPEVTQTPSHQVTQMGQEVILRCVPISNHLYFYWYRQILGQKVEFLVSFYNNEISEKSEIFDDQFSVERPDGSNFTLKIRSTKLEDSAMYFCASSGVPDYGYTFGSGTRLTVV.

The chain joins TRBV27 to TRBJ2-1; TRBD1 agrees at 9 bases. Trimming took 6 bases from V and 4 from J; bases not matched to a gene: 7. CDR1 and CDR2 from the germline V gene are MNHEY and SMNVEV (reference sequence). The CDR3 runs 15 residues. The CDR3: CASSLTGTGYNEQFF. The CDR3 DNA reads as TGTGCCAGCAGCCTAACCGGGACAGGGTACAATGAGCAGTTCTTC.

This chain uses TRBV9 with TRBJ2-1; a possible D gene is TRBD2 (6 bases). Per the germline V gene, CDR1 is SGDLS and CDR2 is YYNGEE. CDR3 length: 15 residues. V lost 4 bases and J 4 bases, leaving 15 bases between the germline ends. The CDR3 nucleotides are TGTGCCAGCAGCCTAGGGACTCCCACGTACAATGAGCAGTTCTTC. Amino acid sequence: CASSLGTPTYNEQFF. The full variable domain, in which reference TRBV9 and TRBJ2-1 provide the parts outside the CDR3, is DSGVTQTPKHLITATGQRVTLRCSPRSGDLSVYWYQQSLDQGLQFLIQYYNGEERAKGNILERFSAQQFPDLHSELNLSSLELGDSALYFCASSLGTPTYNEQFFGPGTRLTVL.

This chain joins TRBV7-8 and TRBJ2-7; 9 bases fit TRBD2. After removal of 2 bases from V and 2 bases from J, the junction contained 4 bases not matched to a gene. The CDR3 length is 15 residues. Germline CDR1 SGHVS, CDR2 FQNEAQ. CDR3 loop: CASSLLLAGTYEQYF. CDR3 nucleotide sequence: TGTGCCAGCAGCTTATTGCTAGCGGGGACCTACGAGCAGTACTTC.

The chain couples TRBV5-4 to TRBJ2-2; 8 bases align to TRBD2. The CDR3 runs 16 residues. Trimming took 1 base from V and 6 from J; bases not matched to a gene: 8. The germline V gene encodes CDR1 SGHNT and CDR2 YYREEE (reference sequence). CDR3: CASSLTSGSRAGELFF. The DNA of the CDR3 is TGTGCCAGCAGCTTGACAAGCGGGAGTAGGGCCGGGGAGCTGTTTTTT.

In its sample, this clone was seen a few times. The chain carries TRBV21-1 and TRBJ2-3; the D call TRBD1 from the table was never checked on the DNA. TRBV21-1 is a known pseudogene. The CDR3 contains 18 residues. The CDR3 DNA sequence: TGTGCCAGCAGCCCGGAGGGTGCCGCACACAGGGGTCCAGATACGCAGTATTTT. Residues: CASSPEGAAHRGPDTQYF.

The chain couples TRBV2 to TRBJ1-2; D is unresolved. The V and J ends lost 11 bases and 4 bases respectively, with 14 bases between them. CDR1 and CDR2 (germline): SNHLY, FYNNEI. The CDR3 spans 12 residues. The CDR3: CAGAGVGYGYTF. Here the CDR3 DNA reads TGTGCCGGCGCGGGAGTCGGCTATGGCTACACCTTC.

The CDR3 is CASSKGTIGSYNEQFF. Here the CDR3 DNA reads TGTGCCAGCAGCAAGGGGACTATAGGTTCCTACAATGAGCAGTTCTTC. The rearrangement uses TRBV9 and TRBJ2-1; the match to TRBD2 covers 7 bases. Germline V gene lookup returns CDR1 SGDLS and CDR2 YYNGEE. The length of the CDR3 is 16 residues. V trimming: 4 bases; J trimming: 1 base; junction bases outside the gene matches: 8.

The CDR3 nucleotides read TGTGCCAGCAGCTTAAAGGGGTTCAATCAGCCCCAGCATTTT. As protein: CASSLKGFNQPQHF. The chain employs TRBV7-9 and TRBJ1-5; D possibly corresponds to TRBD1 (5 bases). V dropped 2 bases and J dropped 3 bases, with 8 bases sitting between them. The CDR3 runs 14 residues. Germline V gives CDR1 SEHNR, CDR2 FQNEAQ (reference sequence).

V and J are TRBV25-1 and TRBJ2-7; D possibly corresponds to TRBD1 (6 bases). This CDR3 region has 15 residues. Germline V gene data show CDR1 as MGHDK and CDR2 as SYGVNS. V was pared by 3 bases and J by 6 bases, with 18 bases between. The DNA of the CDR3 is TGTGCCAGCAGTGATTCTGCCAGGGGAGTCGGCGAGCAGTACTTC. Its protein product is CASSDSARGVGEQYF.

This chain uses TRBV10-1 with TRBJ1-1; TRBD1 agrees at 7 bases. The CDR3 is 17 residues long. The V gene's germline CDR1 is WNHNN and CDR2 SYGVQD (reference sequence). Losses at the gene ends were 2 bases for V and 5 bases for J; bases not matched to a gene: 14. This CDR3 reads CASSERVVQGGATEAFF. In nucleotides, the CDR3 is TGCGCCAGCAGTGAGAGGGTCGTTCAGGGGGGAGCGACTGAAGCTTTCTTT.